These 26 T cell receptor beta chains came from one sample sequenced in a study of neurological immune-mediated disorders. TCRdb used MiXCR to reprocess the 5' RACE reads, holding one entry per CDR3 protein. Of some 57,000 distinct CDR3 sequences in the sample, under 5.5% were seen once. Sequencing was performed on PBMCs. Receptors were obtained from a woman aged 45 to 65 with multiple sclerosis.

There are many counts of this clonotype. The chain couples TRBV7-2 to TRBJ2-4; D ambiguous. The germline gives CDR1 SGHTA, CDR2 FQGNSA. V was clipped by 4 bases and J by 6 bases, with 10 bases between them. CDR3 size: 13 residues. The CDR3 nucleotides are TGTGCCAGCAGCTCCTCCTATACAAACATTCAGTACTTC. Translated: CASSSSYTNIQYF.

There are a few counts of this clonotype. For the CDR3, the DNA is TGCAGTGCACCCAGGTCGGGGATGACCTACAATGAGCAGTTCTTC. Its protein product is CSAPRSGMTYNEQFF. The chain carries TRBV20-1 and TRBJ2-1; D possibly corresponds to TRBD2 (5 bases). Germline assignment: CDR1 DFQATT and CDR2 SNEGSKA (reference sequence). Trimming took off 6 bases at V and 2 bases at J, with 17 bases between the two ends. The CDR3 runs to 15 residues.

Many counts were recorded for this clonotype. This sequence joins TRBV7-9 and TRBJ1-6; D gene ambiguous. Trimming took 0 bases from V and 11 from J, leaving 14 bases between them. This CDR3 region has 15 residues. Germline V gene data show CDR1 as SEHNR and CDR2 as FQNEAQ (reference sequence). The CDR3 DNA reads TGTGCCAGCAGCTTAGCGAATGTGGTTCGGGCACCCCTCCACTTT. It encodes CASSLANVVRAPLHF.

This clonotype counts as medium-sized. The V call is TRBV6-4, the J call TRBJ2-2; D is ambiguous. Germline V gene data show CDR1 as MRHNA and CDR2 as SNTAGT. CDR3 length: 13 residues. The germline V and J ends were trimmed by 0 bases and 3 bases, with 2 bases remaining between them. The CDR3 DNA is TGTGCCAGCAGTGACTCGGACACCGGGGAGCTGTTTTTT. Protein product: CASSDSDTGELFF.

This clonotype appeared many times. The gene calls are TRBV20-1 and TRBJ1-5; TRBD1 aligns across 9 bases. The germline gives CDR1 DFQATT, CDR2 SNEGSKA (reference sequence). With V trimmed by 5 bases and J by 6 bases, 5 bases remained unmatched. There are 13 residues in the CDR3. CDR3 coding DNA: TGCAGTGCTGGACAGGGGACGGGTCAGCCCCAGCATTTT. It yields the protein CSAGQGTGQPQHF.

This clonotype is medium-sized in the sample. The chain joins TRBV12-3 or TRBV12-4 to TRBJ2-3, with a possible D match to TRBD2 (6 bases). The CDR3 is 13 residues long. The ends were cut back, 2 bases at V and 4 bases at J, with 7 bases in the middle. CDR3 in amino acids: CASSLTGADTQYF. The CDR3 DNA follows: TGTGCCAGCAGTTTAACGGGAGCAGATACGCAGTATTTT.

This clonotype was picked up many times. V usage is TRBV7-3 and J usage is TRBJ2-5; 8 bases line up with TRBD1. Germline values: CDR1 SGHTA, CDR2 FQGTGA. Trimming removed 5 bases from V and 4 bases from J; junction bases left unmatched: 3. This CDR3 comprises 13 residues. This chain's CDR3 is CASSPGQGETQYF. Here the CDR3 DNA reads TGTGCCAGCAGCCCAGGACAGGGAGAGACCCAGTACTTC.

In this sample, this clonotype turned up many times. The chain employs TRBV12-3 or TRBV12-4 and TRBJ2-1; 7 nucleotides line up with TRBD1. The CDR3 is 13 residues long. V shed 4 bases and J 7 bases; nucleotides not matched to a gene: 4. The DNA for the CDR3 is TGTGCCAGCAGTTCGAACAGGGGAAATGAGCAGTTCTTC. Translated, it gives CASSSNRGNEQFF.

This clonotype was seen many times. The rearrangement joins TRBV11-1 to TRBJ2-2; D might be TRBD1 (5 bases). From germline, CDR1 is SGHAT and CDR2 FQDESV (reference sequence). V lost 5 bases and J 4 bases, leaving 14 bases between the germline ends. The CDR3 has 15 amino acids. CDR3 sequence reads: CASSERTSFTGELFF. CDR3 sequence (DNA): TGTGCCAGCAGCGAAAGGACATCTTTCACCGGGGAGCTGTTTTTT.

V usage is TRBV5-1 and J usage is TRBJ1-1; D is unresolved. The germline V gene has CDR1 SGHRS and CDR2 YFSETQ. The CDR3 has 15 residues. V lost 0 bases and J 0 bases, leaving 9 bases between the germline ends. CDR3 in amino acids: CASSLVPNMNTEAFF. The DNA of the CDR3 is TGCGCCAGCAGCTTGGTCCCAAACATGAACACTGAAGCTTTCTTT. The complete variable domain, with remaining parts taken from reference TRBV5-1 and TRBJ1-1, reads KAGVTQTPRYLIKTRGQQVTLSCSPISGHRSVSWYQQTPGQGLQFLFEYFSETQRNKGNFPGRFSGRQFSNSRSEMNVSTLELGDSALYLCASSLVPNMNTEAFFGQGTRLTVV.

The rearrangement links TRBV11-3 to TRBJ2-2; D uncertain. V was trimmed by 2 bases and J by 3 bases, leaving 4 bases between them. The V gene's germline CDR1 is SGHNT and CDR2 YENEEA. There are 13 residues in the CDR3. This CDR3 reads CASSLRDTGELFF. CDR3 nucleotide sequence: TGTGCCAGCAGCTTACGGGACACCGGGGAGCTGTTTTTT.

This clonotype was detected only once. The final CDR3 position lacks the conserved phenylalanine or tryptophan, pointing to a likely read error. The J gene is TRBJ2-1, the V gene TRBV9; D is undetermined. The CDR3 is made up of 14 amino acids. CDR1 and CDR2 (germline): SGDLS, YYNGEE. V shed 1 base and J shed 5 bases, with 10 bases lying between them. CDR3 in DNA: TGTGCCAGCAGCGTAAGCTCAAGCAACAATGAGCAGTTCATC. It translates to CASSVSSSNNEQFI.

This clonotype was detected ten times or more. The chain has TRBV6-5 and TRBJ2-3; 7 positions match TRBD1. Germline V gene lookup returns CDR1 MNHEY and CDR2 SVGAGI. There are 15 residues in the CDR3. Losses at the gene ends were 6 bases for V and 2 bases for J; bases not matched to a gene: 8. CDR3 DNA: TGTGCCAGCAGGGCCCGGGACAGAAACACAGATACGCAGTATTTT. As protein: CASRARDRNTDTQYF.

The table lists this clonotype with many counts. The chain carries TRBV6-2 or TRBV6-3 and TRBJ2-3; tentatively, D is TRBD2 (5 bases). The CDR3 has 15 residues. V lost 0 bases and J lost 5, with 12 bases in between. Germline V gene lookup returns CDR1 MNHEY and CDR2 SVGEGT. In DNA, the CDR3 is TGTGCCAGCAGTTACTCGAAGATAGAGGGAGATACGCAGTATTTT. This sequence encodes CASSYSKIEGDTQYF.

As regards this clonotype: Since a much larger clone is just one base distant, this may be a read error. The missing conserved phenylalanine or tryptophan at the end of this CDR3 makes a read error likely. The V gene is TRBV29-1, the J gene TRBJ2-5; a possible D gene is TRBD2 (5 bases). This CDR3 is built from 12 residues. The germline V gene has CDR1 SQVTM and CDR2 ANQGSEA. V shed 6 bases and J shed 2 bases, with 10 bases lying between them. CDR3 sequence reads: CSVASGQETQYV. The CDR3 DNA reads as TGCAGCGTGGCCTCGGGGCAAGAGACCCAGTACGTC.

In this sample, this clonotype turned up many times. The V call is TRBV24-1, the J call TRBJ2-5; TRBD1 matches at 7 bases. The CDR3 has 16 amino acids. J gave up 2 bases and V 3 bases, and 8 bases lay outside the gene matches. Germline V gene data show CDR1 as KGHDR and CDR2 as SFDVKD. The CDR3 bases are TGTGCCACCAGTGATGATCGGGACAGTCGGCAAGAGACCCAGTACTTC. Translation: CATSDDRDSRQETQYF.

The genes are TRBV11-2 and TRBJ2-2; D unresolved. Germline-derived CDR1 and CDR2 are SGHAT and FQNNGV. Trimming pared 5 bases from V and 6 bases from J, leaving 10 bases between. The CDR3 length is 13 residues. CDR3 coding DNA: TGTGCCAGCAGCCAAAGGGTCGCCGGGGAGCTGTTTTTT. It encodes CASSQRVAGELFF.

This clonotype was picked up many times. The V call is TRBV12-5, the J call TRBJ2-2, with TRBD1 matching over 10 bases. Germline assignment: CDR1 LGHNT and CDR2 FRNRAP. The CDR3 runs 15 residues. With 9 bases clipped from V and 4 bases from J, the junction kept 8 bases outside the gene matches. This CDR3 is CASNRDRGFTGELFF. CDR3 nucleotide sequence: TGTGCTAGCAACCGGGACAGGGGATTCACCGGGGAGCTGTTTTTT. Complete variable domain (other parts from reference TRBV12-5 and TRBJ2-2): DARVTQTPRHKVTEMGQEVTMRCQPILGHNTVFWYRQTMMQGLELLAYFRNRAPLDDSGMPKDRFSAEMPDATLATLKIQPSEPRDSAVYFCASNRDRGFTGELFFGEGSRLTVL.

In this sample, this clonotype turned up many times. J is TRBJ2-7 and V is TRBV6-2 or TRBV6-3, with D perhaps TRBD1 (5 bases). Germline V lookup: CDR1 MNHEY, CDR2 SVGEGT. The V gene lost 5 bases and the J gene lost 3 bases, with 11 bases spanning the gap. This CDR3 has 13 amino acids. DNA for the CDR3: TGTGCCAGCAGTATGGCAGGACACTACGAGCAGTACTTC. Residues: CASSMAGHYEQYF.

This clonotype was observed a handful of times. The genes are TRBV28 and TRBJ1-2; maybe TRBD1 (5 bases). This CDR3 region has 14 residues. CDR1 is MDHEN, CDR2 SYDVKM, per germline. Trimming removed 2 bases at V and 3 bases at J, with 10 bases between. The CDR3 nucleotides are TGTGCCAGCAGTTTAGGGAGGGGCTACTATGGCTACACCTTC. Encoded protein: CASSLGRGYYGYTF.

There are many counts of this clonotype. The CDR3: CSARGADEQYV. DNA for the CDR3: TGCAGTGCTAGAGGGGCTGACGAGCAGTACGTC. V and J are TRBV20-1 and TRBJ2-7; D uncertain. Germline CDR1 and CDR2: DFQATT and SNEGSKA (reference sequence). V was trimmed by 1 base and J by 5 bases, leaving 6 bases between them. The CDR3 has 11 amino acids.

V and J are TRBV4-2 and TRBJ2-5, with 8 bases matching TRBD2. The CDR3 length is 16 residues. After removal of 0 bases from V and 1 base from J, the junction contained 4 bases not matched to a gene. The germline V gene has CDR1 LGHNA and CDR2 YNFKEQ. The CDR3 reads CASSQEGGGSQETQYF. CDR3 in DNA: TGTGCCAGCAGCCAAGAGGGCGGGGGGTCCCAAGAGACCCAGTACTTC.

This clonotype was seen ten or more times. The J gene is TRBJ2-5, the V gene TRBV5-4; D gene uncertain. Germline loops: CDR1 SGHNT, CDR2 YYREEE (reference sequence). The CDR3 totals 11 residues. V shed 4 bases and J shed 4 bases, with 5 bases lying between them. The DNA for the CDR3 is TGTGCCAGCAGCCAAACAGAGACCCAGTACTTC. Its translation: CASSQTETQYF.

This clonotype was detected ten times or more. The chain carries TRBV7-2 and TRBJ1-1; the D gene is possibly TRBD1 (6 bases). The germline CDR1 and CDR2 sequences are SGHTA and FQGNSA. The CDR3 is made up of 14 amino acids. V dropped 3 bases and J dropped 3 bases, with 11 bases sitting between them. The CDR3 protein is CASSFAGAYTEAFF. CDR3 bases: TGTGCCAGCAGCTTTGCAGGGGCGTACACTGAAGCTTTCTTT.

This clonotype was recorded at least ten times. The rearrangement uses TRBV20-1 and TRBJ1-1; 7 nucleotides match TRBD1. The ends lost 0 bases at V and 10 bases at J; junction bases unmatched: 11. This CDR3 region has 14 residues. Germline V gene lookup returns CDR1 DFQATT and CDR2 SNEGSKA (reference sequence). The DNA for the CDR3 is TGCAGTGCTAGAGATGCAACAGGGGCCTCAGGAGCTTTCTTT. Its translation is CSARDATGASGAFF.

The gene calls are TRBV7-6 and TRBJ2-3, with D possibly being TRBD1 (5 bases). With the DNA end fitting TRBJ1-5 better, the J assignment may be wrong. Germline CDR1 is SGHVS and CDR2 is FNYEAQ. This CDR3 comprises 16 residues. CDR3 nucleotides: TGTGCCAGCAGCTTAGCACTAGCGGGGACCGGAGATACGCAGCATTTT. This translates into CASSLALAGTGDTQHF.